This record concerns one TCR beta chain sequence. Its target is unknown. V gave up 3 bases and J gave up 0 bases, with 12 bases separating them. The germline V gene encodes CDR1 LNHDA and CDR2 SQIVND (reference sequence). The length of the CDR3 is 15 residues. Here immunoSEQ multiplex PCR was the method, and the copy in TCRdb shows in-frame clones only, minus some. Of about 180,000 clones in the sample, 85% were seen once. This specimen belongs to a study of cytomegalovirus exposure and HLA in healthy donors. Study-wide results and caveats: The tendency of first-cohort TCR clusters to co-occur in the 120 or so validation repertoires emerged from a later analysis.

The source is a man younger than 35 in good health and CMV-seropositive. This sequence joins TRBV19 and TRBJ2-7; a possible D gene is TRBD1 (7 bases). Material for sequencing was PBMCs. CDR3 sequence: CASSIGRDSSYEQYF. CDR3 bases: TGTGCCAGTAGTATTGGGCGGGACAGCTCCTACGAGCAGTACTTC. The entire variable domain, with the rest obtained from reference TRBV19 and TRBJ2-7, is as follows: DGGITQSPKYLFRKEGQNVTLSCEQNLNHDAMYWYRQDPGQGLRLIYYSQIVNDFQKGDIAEGYSVSREKKESFPLTVTSAQKNPTAFYLCASSIGRDSSYEQYFGPGTRLTVT.